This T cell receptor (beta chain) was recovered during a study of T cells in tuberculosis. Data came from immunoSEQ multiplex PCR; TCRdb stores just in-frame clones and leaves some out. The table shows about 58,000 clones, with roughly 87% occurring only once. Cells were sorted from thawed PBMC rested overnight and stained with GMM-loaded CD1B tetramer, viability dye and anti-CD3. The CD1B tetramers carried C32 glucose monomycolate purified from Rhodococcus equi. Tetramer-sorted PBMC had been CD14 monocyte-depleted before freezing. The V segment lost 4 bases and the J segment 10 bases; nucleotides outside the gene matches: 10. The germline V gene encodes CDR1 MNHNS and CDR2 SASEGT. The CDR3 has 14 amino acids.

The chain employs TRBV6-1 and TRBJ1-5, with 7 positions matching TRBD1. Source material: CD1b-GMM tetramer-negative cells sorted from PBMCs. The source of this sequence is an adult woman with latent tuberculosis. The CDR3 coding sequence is TGTGCCAGCAGTGTAAGCAGGGGGGCCCGACCCCAGCATTTT. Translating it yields CASSVSRGARPQHF.